This T cell receptor (beta chain) was identified in a study of blood T cell repertoires in COVID-19. Study summary: Some COVID-19 samples were acute and others convalescent; all came from the United States, Italy and Spain. The cDNA or gDNA used as material had been derived from T cells, B-cell-depleted T cells, or PBMCs.

CDR3 length equals 14 residues. Germline V gene data show CDR1 as WSHSY and CDR2 as SAAADI. The V and J ends lost 8 bases and 7 bases respectively, with 17 bases between them. Study processing details: Estimation of nucleated cell counts was performed using reference gene primer amplification. This table comes from immunoSEQ multiplex PCR, and its TCRdb copy is limited to in-frame clones, with some not included. Clonal size and the V and J genes are those of that table, whereas D and trimming came from the DNA. The profile shows around 26,000 clones, more than 65% of them singletons. The sequence was obtained from a human donor in a cohort sampled during active COVID-19. V usage is TRBV10-2 and J usage is TRBJ2-2; tentatively, D is TRBD2 (6 bases). Sequencing was performed on peripheral blood. CDR3 DNA: TGCGCCAGCCGGGACTCCTTAAGAAGCGGGGAGCTGTTTTTT. Residues: CASRDSLRSGELFF.